This paragraph reports one T cell receptor beta chain. Its specificity is not known. Time point in this sample: cycle 4 day 1 (C4D1), after less than 7 weeks of nivolumab. Every patient relapsed after autologous stem cell transplantation, and brentuximab vedotin exposure varied. The sample belongs to a study of PD-1 blockade in classical Hodgkin lymphoma. Study results and caveats: Significantly greater TCR diversity emerged by C4D1 in CD4+ cells but not CD8+ cells. Repertoire differences lack defined causes, possibly disease activity or prior therapy. Complete responders had baseline diversity similar to newly diagnosed patients. It was reported that newly diagnosed patients had less baseline TCR diversity than healthy donors.

The CDR3 is 12 residues long. Per the germline V gene, CDR1 is MNHNY and CDR2 is SVGAGI (reference sequence). V gave up 2 bases and J gave up 6 bases, with 8 bases separating them. This table comes from immunoSEQ multiplex PCR, and its TCRdb copy is limited to in-frame clones, with some not included. The sample yields some 22,000 clones, about three quarters seen once. V gene TRBV6-6 combines with J gene TRBJ2-7, with D uncertain. The clonotype originates from a human donor with classical Hodgkin lymphoma. Sequenced here: peripheral blood mononuclear cells (PBMCs), sampled before the fourth cycle of nivolumab. The CDR3 sequence is CASSYGKGEQYF. In nucleotides, the CDR3 is TGTGCCAGCAGTTACGGTAAAGGCGAGCAGTACTTC.